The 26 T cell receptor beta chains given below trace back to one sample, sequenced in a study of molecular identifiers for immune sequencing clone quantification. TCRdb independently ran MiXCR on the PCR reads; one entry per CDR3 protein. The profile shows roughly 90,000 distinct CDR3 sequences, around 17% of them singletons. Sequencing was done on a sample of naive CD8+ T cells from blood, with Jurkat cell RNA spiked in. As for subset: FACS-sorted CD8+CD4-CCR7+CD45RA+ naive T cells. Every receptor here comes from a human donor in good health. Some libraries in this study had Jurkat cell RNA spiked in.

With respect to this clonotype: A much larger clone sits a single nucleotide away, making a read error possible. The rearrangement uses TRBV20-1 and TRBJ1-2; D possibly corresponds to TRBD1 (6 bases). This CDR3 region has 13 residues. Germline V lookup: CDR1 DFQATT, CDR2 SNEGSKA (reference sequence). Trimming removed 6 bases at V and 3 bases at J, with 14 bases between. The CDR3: CSAPWAGDYGYTF. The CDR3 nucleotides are TGCAGTGCCCCATGGGCAGGGGACTATGGCTACACCTTC.

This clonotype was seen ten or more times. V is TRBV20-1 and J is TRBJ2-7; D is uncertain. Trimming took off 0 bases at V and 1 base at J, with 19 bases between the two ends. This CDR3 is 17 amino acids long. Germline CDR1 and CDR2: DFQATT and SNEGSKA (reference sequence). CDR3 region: CSARDPQNKGSSYEQYF. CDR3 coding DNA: TGCAGTGCTAGAGACCCACAGAACAAAGGGTCTTCCTACGAGCAGTACTTC.

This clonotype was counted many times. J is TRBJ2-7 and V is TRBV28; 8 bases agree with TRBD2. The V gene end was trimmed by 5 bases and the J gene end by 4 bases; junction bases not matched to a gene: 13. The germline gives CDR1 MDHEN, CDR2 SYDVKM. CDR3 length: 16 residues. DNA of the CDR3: TGTGCCAGCAGTCCCACGGGTCGGGAGGGAGGGTACGAGCAGTACTTC. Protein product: CASSPTGREGGYEQYF.

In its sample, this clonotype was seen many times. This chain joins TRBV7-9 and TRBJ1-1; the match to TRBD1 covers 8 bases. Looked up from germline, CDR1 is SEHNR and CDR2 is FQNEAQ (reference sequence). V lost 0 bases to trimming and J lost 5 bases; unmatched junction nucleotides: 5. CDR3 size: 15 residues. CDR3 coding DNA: TGTGCCAGCAGCTTAGCTCAGGGGGCGGCTACTGAAGCTTTCTTT. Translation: CASSLAQGAATEAFF.

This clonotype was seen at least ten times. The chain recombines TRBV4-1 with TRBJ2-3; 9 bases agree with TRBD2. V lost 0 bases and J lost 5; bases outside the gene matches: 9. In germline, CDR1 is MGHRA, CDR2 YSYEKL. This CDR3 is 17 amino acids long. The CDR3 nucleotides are TGCGCCAGCAGCCAAGAGGACCCTGCGGGAGGGCGAGATACGCAGTATTTT. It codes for CASSQEDPAGGRDTQYF.

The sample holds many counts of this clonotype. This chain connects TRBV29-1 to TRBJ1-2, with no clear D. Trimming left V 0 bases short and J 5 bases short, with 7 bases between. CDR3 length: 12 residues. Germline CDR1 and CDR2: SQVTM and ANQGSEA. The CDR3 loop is CSVEDSLYGYTF. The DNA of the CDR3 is TGCAGCGTTGAAGACAGTTTATATGGCTACACCTTC.

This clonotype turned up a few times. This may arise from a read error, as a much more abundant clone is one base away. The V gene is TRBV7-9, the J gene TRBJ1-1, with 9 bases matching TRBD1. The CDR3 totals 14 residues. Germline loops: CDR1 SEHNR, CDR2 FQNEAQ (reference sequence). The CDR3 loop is CASSQQGADTEASF. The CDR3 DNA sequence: TGTGCCAGCAGCCAACAGGGGGCGGACACTGAAGCTTCCTTT.

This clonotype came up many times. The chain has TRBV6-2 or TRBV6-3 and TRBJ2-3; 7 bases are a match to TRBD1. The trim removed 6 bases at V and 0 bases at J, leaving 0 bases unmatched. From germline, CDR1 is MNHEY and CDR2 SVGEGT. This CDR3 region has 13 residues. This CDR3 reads CASSRGSTDTQYF. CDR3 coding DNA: TGTGCCAGCAGCAGGGGGAGCACAGATACGCAGTATTTT.

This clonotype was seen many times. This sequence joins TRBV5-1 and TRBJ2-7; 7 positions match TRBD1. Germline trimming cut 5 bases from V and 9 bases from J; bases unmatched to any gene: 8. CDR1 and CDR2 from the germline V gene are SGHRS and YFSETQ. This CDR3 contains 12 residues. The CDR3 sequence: CASSSDRVGQYF. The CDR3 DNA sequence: TGCGCCAGCAGTTCCGACAGGGTCGGGCAGTACTTC. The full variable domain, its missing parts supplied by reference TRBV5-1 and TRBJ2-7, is KAGVTQTPRYLIKTRGQQVTLSCSPISGHRSVSWYQQTPGQGLQFLFEYFSETQRNKGNFPGRFSGRQFSNSRSEMNVSTLELGDSALYLCASSSDRVGQYFGPGTRLTVT.

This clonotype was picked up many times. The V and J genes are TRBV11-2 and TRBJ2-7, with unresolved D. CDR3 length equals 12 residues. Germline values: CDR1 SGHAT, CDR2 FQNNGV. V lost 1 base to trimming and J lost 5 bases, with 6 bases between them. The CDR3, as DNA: TGTGCCAGCAGCTTAGGAGCCCACGAGCAGTACTTC. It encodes CASSLGAHEQYF. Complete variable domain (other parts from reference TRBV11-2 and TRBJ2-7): EAGVAQSPRYKIIEKRQSVAFWCNPISGHATLYWYQQILGQGPKLLIQFQNNGVVDDSQLPKDRFSAERLKGVDSTLKIQPAKLEDSAVYLCASSLGAHEQYFGPGTRLTVT.

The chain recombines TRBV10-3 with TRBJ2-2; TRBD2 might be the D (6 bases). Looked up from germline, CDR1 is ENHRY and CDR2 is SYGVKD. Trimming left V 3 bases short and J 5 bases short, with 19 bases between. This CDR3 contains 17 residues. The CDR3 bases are TGTGCCATCAGTGACTCAGGGAGCGGGCCGGGTACCGGGGAGCTGTTTTTT. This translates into CAISDSGSGPGTGELFF.

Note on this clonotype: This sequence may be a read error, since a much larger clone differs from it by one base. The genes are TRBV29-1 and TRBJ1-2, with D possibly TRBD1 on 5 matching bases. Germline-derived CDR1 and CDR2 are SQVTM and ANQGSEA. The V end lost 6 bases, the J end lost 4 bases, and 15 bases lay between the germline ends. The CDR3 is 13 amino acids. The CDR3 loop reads CSVERRGGYGYTF. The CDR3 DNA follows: TGCAGCGTCGAGAGGCGGGGGGGCTATGGCTACACCTTC.

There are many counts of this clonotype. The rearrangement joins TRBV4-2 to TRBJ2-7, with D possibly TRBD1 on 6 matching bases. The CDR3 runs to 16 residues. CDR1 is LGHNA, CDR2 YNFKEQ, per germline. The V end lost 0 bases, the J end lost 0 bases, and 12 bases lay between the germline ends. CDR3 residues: CASSQEARGSSYEQYF. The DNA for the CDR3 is TGTGCCAGCAGCCAAGAGGCAAGGGGGAGCTCCTACGAGCAGTACTTC.

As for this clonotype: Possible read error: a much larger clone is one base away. In nucleotides, the CDR3 is TGTGCCAGCAGTTACGAACTCCTCGTCGGGGAAGTAAACACCGGGGGGCTGTTTTTT. Protein: CASSYELLVGEVNTGGLFF. The chain has TRBV12-3 or TRBV12-4 and TRBJ2-2; perhaps TRBD2 as D (6 bases). This CDR3 has 19 residues.

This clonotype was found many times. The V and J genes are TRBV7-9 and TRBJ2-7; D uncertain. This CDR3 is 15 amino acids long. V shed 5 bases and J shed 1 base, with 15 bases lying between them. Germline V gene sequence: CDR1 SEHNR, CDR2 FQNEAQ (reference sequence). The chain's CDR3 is CASSPGWGSSYEQYF. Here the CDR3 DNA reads TGTGCCAGCAGCCCGGGTTGGGGTTCGTCCTACGAGCAGTACTTC. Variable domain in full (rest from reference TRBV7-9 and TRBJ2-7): DTGVSQNPRHKITKRGQNVTFRCDPISEHNRLYWYRQTLGQGPEFLTYFQNEAQLEKSRLLSDRFSAERPKGSFSTLEIQRTEQGDSAMYLCASSPGWGSSYEQYFGPGTRLTVT.

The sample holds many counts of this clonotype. The CDR3 spells CATFYNERITDTQYF. The DNA for the CDR3 is TGTGCCACCTTCTATAATGAGAGGATCACAGATACGCAGTATTTT. This rearrangement joins TRBV6-6 to TRBJ2-3; no definite D call. CDR1 is MNHNY and CDR2 is SVGAGI in the germline V gene (reference sequence). Trimming shortened V by 10 bases and J by 2 bases, and 19 bases separated the two germline ends. This CDR3 is 15 amino acids long.

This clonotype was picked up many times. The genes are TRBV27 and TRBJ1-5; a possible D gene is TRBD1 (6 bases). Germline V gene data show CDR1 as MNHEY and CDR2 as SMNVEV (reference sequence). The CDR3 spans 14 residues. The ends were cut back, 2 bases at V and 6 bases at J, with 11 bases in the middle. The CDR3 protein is CASSLVQGVQPQHF. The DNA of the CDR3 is TGTGCCAGCAGTTTAGTACAGGGTGTTCAGCCCCAGCATTTT.

The CDR3 loop reads CASSSPGGSEQFF. CDR3 DNA sequence: TGCGCCAGCAGCTCCCCAGGGGGCAGTGAGCAGTTCTTC. This rearrangement joins TRBV5-1 to TRBJ2-1, with TRBD1 identical over 8 bases. With 3 bases clipped from V and 9 bases from J, the junction kept 5 bases outside the gene matches. CDR1 and CDR2 (germline): SGHRS, YFSETQ. CDR3 length: 13 residues.

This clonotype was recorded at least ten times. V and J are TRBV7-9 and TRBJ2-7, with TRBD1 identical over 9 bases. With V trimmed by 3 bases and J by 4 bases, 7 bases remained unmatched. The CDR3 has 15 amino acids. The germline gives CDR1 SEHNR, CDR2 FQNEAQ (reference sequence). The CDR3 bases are TGTGCCAGCAGCTTTCCGGGACAGGGCGGGTACGAGCAGTACTTC. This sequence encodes CASSFPGQGGYEQYF.

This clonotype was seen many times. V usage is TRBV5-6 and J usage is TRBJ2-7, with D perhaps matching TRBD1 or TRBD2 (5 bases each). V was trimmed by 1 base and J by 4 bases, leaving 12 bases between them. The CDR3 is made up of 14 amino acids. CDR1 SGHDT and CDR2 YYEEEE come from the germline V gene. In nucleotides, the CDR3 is TGTGCCAGCAGCTTGTACCTGGGGGTGTACGAGCAGTACTTC. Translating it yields CASSLYLGVYEQYF.

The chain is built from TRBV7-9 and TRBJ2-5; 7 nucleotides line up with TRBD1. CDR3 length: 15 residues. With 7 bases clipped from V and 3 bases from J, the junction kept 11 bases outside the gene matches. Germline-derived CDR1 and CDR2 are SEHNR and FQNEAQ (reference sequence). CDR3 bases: TGTGCCAGCAACAACACGGGACAGTCTAAAGAGACCCAGTACTTC. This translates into CASNNTGQSKETQYF.

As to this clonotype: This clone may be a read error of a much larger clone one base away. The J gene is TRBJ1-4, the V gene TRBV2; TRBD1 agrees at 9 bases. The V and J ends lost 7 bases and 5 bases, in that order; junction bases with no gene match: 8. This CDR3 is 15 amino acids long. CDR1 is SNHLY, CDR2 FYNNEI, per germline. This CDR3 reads CASTRQGDANEKLFF. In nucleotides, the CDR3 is TGTGCCAGCACGAGACAGGGGGACGCCAATGAAAAACTGTTTTTT.

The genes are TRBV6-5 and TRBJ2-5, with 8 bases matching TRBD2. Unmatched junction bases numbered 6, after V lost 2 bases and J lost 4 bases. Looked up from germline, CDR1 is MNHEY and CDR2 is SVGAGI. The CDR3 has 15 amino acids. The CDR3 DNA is TGTGCCAGCAGTTACCCGGGGGGGGGGGCAGAGACCCAGTACTTC. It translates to CASSYPGGGAETQYF.

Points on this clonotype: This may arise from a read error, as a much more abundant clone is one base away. The CDR3 here is CASSARDTSSTDMQYF. The CDR3 DNA sequence: TGTGCCAGCAGCGCCAGGGACACCTCTAGCACAGATATGCAGTATTTT. V and J are TRBV9 and TRBJ2-3; weak D call: TRBD1 (6 bases). The germline V gene encodes CDR1 SGDLS and CDR2 YYNGEE. CDR3 length: 16 residues.

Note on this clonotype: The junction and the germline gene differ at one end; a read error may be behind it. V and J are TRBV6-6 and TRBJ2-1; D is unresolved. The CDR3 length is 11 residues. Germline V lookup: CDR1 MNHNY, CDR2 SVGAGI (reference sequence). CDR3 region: CASALRYEQSF. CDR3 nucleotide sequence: TGTGCCTCAGCCCTGCGCTATGAGCAGTCCTTC.

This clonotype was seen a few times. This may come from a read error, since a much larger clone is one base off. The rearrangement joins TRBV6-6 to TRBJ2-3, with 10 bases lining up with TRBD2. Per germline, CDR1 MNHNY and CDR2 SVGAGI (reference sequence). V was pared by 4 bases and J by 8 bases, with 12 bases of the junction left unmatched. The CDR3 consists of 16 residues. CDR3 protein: CASSWASGGTPGTQYF. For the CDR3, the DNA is TGTGCCAGCAGTTGGGCTAGCGGGGGTACACCAGGTACGCAGTATTTT.